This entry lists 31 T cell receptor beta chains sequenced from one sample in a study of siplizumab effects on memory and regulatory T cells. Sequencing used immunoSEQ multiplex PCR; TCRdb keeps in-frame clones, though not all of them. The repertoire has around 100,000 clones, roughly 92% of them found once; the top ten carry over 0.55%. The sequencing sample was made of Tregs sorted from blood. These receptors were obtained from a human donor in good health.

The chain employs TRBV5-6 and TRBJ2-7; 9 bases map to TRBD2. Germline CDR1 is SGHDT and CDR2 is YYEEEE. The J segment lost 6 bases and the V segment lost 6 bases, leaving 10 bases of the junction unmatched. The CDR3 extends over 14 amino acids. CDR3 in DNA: TGTGCCAGCACTCTAGCGGGAATCACATTCGAGCAGTACTTC. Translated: CASTLAGITFEQYF.

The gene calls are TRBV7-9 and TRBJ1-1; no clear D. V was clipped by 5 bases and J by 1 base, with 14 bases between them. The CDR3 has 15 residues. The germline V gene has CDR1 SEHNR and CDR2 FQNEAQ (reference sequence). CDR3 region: CASSPTGNRNTEAFF. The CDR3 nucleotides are TGTGCCAGCAGCCCAACGGGGAACAGGAACACTGAAGCTTTCTTT.

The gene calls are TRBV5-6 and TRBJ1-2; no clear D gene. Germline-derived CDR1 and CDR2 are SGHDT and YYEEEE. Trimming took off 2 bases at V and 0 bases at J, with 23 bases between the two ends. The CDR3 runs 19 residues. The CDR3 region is CASSFPLIAGGPSNYGYTF. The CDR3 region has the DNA TGTGCCAGCAGCTTTCCACTAATCGCAGGCGGCCCCTCTAACTATGGCTACACCTTC.

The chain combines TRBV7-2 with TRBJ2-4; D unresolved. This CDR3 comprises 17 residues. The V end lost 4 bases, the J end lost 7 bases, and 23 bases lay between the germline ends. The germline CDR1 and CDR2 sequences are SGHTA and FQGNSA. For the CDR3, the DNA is TGTGCCAGCAGCTCGGACGGAGTCTCACGGCTAGGGAACATTCAGTACTTC. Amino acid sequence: CASSSDGVSRLGNIQYF.

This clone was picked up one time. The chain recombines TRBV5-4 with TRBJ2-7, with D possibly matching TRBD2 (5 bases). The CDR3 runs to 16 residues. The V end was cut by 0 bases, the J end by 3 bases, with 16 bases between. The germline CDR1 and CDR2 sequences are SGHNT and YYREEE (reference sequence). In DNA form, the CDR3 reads TGTGCCAGCAGCTTGGCCTTGGGTATGGGGAGCTACGAGCAGTACTTC. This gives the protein CASSLALGMGSYEQYF.

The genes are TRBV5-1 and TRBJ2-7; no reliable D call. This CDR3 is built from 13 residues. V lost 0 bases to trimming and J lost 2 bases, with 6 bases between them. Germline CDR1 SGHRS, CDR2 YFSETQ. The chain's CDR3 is CASSLDKTYEQYF. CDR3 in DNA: TGCGCCAGCAGCTTGGACAAGACCTACGAGCAGTACTTC.

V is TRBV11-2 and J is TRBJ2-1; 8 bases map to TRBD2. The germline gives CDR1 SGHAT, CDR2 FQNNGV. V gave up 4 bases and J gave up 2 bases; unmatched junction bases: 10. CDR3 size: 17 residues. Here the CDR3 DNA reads TGTGCCAGCAGCTCGTATCGTCCGGGAGGGGCCTACAATGAGCAGTTCTTC. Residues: CASSSYRPGGAYNEQFF. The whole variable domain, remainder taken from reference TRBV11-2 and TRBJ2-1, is EAGVAQSPRYKIIEKRQSVAFWCNPISGHATLYWYQQILGQGPKLLIQFQNNGVVDDSQLPKDRFSAERLKGVDSTLKIQPAKLEDSAVYLCASSSYRPGGAYNEQFFGPGTRLTVL.

The DNA of the CDR3 is TGTGCCAGCAGTTTATTGGACTTCCCTTTAGGGGCCAACGTCCTGACTTTC. Its translation is CASSLLDFPLGANVLTF. This chain connects TRBV27 to TRBJ2-6, with D tentatively TRBD2 (5 bases). This CDR3 is 17 amino acids long. Germline V gene sequence: CDR1 MNHEY, CDR2 SMNVEV (reference sequence). V was cut by 1 base and J by 4 bases, with 14 bases left in between.

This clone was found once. Here the CDR3 reads CASSVIAGGGEKLFF. As DNA, the CDR3 is TGTGCCAGCAGCGTAATAGCCGGGGGAGGTGAAAAACTGTTTTTT. This chain uses TRBV9 with TRBJ1-4; D is possibly TRBD1 (5 bases). The V gene lost 1 base and the J gene lost 7 bases, with 14 bases spanning the gap. Germline CDR1 reads SGDLS; CDR2 reads YYNGEE. This CDR3 region has 15 residues.

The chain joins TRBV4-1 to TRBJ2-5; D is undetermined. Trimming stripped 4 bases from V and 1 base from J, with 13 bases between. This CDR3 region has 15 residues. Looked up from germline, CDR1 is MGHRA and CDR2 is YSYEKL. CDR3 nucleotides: TGCGCCAGCAGCCCGACATCGGCATTCCAAGAGACCCAGTACTTC. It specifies CASSPTSAFQETQYF.

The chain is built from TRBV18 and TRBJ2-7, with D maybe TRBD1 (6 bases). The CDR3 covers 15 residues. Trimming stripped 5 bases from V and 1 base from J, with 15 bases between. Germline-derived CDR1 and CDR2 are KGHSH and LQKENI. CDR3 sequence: CASSEETGSSYEQYF. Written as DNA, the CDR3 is TGTGCCAGCTCAGAAGAGACAGGTAGTTCCTACGAGCAGTACTTC.

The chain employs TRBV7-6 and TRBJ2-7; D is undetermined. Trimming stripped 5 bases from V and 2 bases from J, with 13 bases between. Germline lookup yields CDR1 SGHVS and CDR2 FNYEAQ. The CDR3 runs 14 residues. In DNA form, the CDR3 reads TGTGCCAGCAGCCGCCACCATAATACCTACGAGCAGTACTTC. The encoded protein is CASSRHHNTYEQYF.

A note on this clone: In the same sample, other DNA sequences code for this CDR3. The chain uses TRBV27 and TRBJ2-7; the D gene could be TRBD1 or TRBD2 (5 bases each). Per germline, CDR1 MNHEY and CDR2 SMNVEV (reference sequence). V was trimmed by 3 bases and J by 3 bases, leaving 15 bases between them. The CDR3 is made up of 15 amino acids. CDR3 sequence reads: CASSLRPGRLYEQYF. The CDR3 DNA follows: TGTGCCAGCAGTTTGCGCCCGGGACGGCTCTACGAGCAGTACTTC.

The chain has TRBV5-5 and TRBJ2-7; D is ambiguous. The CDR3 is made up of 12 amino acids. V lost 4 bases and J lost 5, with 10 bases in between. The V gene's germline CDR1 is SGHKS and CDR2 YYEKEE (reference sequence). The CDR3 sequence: CASSLEINEQYF. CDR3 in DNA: TGTGCCAGCAGCCTGGAAATCAACGAGCAGTACTTC.

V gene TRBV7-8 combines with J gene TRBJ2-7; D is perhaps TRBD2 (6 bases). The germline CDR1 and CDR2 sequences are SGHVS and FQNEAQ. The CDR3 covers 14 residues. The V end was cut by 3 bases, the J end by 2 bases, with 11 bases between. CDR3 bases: TGTGCCAGCAGCTTTTCTAGGACTACCTACGAGCAGTACTTC. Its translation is CASSFSRTTYEQYF.

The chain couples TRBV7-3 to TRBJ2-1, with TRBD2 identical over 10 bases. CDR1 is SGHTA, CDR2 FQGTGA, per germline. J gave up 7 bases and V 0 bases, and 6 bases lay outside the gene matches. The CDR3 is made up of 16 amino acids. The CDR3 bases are TGTGCCAGCAGCTTAACCTGGCTAGCGGGGGCTAATGAGCAGTTCTTC. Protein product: CASSLTWLAGANEQFF.

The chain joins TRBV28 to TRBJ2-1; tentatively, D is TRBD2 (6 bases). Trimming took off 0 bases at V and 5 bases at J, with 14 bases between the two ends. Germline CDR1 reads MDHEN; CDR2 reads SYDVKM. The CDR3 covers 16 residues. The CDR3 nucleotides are TGTGCCAGCAGTTTATGGTCCGGGCGCGGGAACAATGAGCAGTTCTTC. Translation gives CASSLWSGRGNNEQFF.

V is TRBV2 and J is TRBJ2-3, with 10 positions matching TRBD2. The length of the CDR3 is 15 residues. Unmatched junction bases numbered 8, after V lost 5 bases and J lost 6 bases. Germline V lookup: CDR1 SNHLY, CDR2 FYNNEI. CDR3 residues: CASSRTSGVMDTQYF. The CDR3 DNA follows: TGTGCCAGCAGTCGGACTAGCGGTGTCATGGATACGCAGTATTTT. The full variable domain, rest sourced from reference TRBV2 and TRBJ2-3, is EPEVTQTPSHQVTQMGQEVILRCVPISNHLYFYWYRQILGQKVEFLVSFYNNEISEKSEIFDDQFSVERPDGSNFTLKIRSTKLEDSAMYFCASSRTSGVMDTQYFGPGTRLTVL.

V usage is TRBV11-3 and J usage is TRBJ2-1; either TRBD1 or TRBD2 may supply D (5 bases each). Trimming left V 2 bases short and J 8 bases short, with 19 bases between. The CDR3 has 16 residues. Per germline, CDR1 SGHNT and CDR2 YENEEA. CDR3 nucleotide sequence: TGTGCCAGCAGCTTAAAGAGGGGCGGAATTAAGGATGAGCAGTTCTTC. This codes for CASSLKRGGIKDEQFF.

The DNA of the CDR3 is TGTGCCAGCAGCGCAGGCAGGGTCGGGGTAGCGACCAATGAGCAGTTCTTC. As protein: CASSAGRVGVATNEQFF. The chain joins TRBV7-6 to TRBJ2-1; D possibly matches TRBD1 or TRBD2 (5 bases each). The CDR3 runs 17 residues. The germline CDR1 and CDR2 sequences are SGHVS and FNYEAQ. Trimming took 5 bases from V and 6 from J, leaving 23 bases between them.

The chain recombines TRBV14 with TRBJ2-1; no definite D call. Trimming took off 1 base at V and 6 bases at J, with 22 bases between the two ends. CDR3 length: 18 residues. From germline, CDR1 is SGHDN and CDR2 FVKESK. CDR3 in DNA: TGTGCCAGCAGCCAAGCGGTTCGGGCGGTGCTCACGTTCAATGAGCAGTTCTTC. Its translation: CASSQAVRAVLTFNEQFF.

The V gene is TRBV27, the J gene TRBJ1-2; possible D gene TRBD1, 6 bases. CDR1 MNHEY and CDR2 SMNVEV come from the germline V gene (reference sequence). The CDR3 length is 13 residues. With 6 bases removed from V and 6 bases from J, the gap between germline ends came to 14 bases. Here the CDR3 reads CASSHRQDNGYTF. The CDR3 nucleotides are TGTGCCAGCAGCCACCGACAGGACAATGGCTACACCTTC.

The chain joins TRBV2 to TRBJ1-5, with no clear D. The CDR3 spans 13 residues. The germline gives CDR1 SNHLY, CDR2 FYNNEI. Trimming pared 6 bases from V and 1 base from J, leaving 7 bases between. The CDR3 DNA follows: TGTGCCAGCAGACGAGAGAGCAATCAGCCCCAGCATTTT. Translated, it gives CASRRESNQPQHF.

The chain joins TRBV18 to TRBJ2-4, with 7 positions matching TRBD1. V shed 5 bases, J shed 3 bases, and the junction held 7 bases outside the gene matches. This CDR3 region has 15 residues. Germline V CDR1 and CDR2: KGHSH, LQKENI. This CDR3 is CASSETGLGKNIQYF. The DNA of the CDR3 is TGTGCCAGCTCAGAGACAGGGCTCGGCAAAAACATTCAGTACTTC.

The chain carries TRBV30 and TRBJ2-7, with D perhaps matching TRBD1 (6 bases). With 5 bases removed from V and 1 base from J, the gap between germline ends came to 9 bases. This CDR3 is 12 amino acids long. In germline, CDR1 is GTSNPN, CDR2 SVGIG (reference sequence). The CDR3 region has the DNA TGTGCCTGGGGACAGAGATCCTACGAGCAGTACTTC. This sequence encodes CAWGQRSYEQYF.

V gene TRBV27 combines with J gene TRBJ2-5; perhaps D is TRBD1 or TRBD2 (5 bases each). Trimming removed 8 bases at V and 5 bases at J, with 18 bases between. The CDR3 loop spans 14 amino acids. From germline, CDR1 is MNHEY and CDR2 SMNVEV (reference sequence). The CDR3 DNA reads TGTGCCAGCGCCGATGGGGGTCGAATCGAGACCCAGTACTTC. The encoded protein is CASADGGRIETQYF.

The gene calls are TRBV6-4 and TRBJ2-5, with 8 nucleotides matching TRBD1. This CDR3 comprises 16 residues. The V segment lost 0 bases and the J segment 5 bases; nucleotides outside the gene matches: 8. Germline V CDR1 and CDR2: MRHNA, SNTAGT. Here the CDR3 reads CASSDSMRTGWETQYF. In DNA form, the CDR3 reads TGTGCCAGCAGTGACTCAATGAGGACAGGGTGGGAGACCCAGTACTTC.

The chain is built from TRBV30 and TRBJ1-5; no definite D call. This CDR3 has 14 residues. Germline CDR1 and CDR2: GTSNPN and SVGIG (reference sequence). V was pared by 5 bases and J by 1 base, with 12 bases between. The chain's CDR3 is CAWGVWQSNQPQHF. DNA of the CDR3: TGTGCCTGGGGGGTCTGGCAGAGCAATCAGCCCCAGCATTTT.

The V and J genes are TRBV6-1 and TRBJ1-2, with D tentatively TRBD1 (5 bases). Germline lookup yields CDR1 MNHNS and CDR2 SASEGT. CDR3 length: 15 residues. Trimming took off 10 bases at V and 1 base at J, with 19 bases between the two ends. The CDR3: CAILAIGASNYGYTF. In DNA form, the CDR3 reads TGTGCCATACTAGCGATAGGGGCGAGTAACTATGGCTACACCTTC.

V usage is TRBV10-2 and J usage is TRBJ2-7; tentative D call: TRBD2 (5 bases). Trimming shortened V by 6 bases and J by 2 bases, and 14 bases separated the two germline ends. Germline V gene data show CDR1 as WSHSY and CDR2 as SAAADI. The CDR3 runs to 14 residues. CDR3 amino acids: CASSELVATYEQYF. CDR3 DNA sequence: TGCGCCAGCAGCGAACTAGTGGCGACCTACGAGCAGTACTTC.

The DNA of the CDR3 is TGTGCCAGCAGCTTACCGCGGGGCACAGATACGCAGTATTTT. This encodes CASSLPRGTDTQYF. The V call is TRBV7-9, the J call TRBJ2-3; tentative D call: TRBD2 (5 bases). CDR3 length: 14 amino acids. V was cut by 2 bases and J by 1 base, with 7 bases left in between. Germline V gene data show CDR1 as SEHNR and CDR2 as FQNEAQ (reference sequence).